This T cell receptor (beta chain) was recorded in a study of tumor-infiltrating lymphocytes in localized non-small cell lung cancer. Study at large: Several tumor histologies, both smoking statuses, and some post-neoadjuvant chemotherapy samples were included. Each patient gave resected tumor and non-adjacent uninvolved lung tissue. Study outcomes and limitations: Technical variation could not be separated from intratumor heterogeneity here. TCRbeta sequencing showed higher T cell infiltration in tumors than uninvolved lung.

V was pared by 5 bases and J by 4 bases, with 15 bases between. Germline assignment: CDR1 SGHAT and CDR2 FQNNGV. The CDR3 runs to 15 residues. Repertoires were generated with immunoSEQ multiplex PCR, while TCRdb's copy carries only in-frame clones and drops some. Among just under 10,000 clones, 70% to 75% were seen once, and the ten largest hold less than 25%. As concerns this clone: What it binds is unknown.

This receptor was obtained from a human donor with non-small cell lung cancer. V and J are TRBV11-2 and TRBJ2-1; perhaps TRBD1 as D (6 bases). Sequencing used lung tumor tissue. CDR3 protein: CASSGGQQRYNEQFF. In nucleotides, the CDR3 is TGTGCCAGCAGCGGAGGACAGCAAAGATACAATGAGCAGTTCTTC.